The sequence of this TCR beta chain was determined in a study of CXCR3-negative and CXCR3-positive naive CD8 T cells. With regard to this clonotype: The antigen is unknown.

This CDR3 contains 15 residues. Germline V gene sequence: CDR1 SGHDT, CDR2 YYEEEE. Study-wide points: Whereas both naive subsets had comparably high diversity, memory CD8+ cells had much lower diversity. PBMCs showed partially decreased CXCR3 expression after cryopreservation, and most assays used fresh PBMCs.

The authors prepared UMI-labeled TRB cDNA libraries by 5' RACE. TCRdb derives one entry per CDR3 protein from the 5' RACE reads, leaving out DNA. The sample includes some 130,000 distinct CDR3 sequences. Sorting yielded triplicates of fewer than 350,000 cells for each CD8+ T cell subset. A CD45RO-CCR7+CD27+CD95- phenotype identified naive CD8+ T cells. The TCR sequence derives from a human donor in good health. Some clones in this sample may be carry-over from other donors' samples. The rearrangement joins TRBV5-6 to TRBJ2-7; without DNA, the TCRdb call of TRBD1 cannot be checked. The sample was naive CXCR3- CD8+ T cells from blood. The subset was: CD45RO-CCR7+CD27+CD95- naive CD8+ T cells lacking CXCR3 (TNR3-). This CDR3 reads CASSWRGTGSHEQYF.